This is a list of T cell receptor beta chains from one sample in a study of a mutant IDH1 vaccine in newly diagnosed glioma. Their antigen targets remain unknown. Measured with immunoSEQ multiplex PCR; TCRdb has only the in-frame clones, and not every one. The repertoire holds 25,000 to 40,000 clones, 81% seen once, with 15% to 19% in the top ten. Here the sequenced sample was PBMCs, taken from a glioma patient whose treatment included an IDH1 peptide vaccine. All receptors come from a man aged 30 to 45 with glioma. CDR3s include the opening cysteine and the closing phenylalanine or tryptophan. Each record gives: D gene, clone size, J gene, CDR3 length, V gene, CDR3 DNA, CDR3 protein. D genes are given only for firm matches. The listing skips clone size in some rows; elsewhere it reads once, few, many or a size class.

D: TRBD1; size: once; J: TRBJ1-1; length: 17; V: TRBV27; DNA: TGTGCCAGCAGTTTAGCCCCCGGGACAGGGGGTGGCACTGAAGCTTTCTTT; CDR3: CASSLAPGTGGGTEAFF
D: TRBD1; size: once; J: TRBJ1-5; length: 15; V: TRBV5-1; DNA: TGCGCCAGCAGCTTGGAGGGGGCTTACAATCAGCCCCAGCATTTT; CDR3: CASSLEGAYNQPQHF
D: -; size: -; J: TRBJ2-7; length: 15; V: TRBV29-1; DNA: TGCAGCGTTGAAGGAGACGGGAGTCGGTCCTACGAGCAGTACTTC; CDR3: CSVEGDGSRSYEQYF
D: -; size: -; J: TRBJ1-1; length: 13; V: TRBV6-5; DNA: TGTGCCAGCATAAAAACAGGGAACACTGAAGCTTTCTTT; CDR3: CASIKTGNTEAFF
D: TRBD2; size: few; J: TRBJ2-1; length: 15; V: TRBV6-1; DNA: TGTGCCAGCAGGGCCCGACTAGCGGGAGAAAATGAGCAGTTCTTC; CDR3: CASRARLAGENEQFF
D: -; size: -; J: TRBJ2-1; length: 16; V: TRBV18; DNA: TGTGCCAGCTCCCGCCCCGCCGGGGGAACACCCAATGAGCAGTTCTTC; CDR3: CASSRPAGGTPNEQFF
D: -; size: few; J: TRBJ1-4; length: 14; V: TRBV18; DNA: TGTGCCAGCTCACCAGGGGGCCTTAATGAAAAACTGTTTTTT; CDR3: CASSPGGLNEKLFF
D: -; size: -; J: TRBJ1-2; length: 16; V: TRBV18; DNA: TGTGCCAGCTCACCAATTACTGGGACGATTAAGGGAGGCTACACCTTC; CDR3: CASSPITGTIKGGYTF
D: -; size: -; J: TRBJ2-1; length: 15; V: TRBV5-1; DNA: TGCGCCAGCAGCTTGGAGGGGGGGTCCTACAATGAGCAGTTCTTC; CDR3: CASSLEGGSYNEQFF
D: -; size: -; J: TRBJ2-5; length: 14; V: TRBV11-2; DNA: TGTGCCAGCAGCTTTTCCGCAGGCCAAGAGACCCAGTACTTC; CDR3: CASSFSAGQETQYF
D: -; size: -; J: TRBJ2-2; length: 14; V: TRBV14; DNA: TGTGCCAGCAGCCAGCTGGGGGCCACCAGGGAGCTGTTTTTT; CDR3: CASSQLGATRELFF
D: -; size: -; J: TRBJ2-1; length: 14; V: TRBV5-1; DNA: TGCGCCAGCAGCGTATCGGACGGCTACAATGAGCAGTTCTTC; CDR3: CASSVSDGYNEQFF
D: -; size: -; J: TRBJ1-1; length: 13; V: TRBV12-5; DNA: TGTGCTAGTGGTTTGTTAGGTAACACTGAAGCTTTCTTT; CDR3: CASGLLGNTEAFF
D: -; size: -; J: TRBJ2-1; length: 13; V: TRBV6-1; DNA: TGTGCCAGCAGTGTTCTAGGTTTCAATGAGCAGTTCTTC; CDR3: CASSVLGFNEQFF
D: TRBD1; size: -; J: TRBJ1-5; length: 16; V: TRBV7-7; DNA: TGTGCCAGCAGCAACACGACAGGGCCCTCTAATCAGCCCCAGCATTTT; CDR3: CASSNTTGPSNQPQHF
D: TRBD1; size: few; J: TRBJ1-1; length: 13; V: TRBV18; DNA: TGTGCCAGCTCATACAGGGGCGGGACTGAAGCTTTCTTT; CDR3: CASSYRGGTEAFF
D: TRBD2; size: -; J: TRBJ2-5; length: 16; V: TRBV5-4; DNA: TGTGCCAGCAGCTTGGCCAATCTAGCGGGAGGGGAGACCCAGTACTTC; CDR3: CASSLANLAGGETQYF
D: -; size: few; J: TRBJ1-1; length: 13; V: TRBV18; DNA: TGTGCCAGCTCACCAAGTACTAGCACTGAAGCTTTCTTT; CDR3: CASSPSTSTEAFF
D: -; size: -; J: TRBJ1-3; length: 14; V: TRBV14; DNA: TGTGCCAGCAGCGGGCTTGGCTCTGGAAACACCATATATTTT; CDR3: CASSGLGSGNTIYF
D: -; size: many; J: TRBJ2-1; length: 13; V: TRBV2; DNA: TGTGCCAGCGAAGGTCAGGGGCTAGGGGAGCAGTTCTTC; CDR3: CASEGQGLGEQFF
D: TRBD1; size: -; J: TRBJ2-3; length: 15; V: TRBV13; DNA: TGTGCCAGCAGCAAGGACAGGGGAAACGCAGATACGCAGTATTTT; CDR3: CASSKDRGNADTQYF
D: -; size: medium-sized; J: TRBJ2-7; length: 14; V: TRBV6-5; DNA: TGTGCCAGCACTCAGGCGCGCTACCCCTACGAGCAGTACTTC; CDR3: CASTQARYPYEQYF
D: TRBD1; size: -; J: TRBJ1-4; length: 16; V: TRBV30; DNA: TGTGCCTGGAGTCCACCAACGGGACAGGGGGGTGAAAAACTGTTTTTT; CDR3: CAWSPPTGQGGEKLFF
D: TRBD1; size: -; J: TRBJ1-5; length: 14; V: TRBV7-9; DNA: TGTGCCAGCAGCCTGCAGGGGGGGGATCAGCCCCAGCATTTT; CDR3: CASSLQGGDQPQHF
D: -; size: few; J: TRBJ1-5; length: 13; V: TRBV27; DNA: TGTGCCAGCAGTTATAGGGAGGGGCAGCCCCAGCATTTT; CDR3: CASSYREGQPQHF
D: -; size: once; J: TRBJ1-2; length: 15; V: TRBV14; DNA: TGTGCCAGCAGCCAGCTCGGACAGATTAACTATGGCTACACCTTC; CDR3: CASSQLGQINYGYTF
D: -; size: -; J: TRBJ2-4; length: 14; V: TRBV27; DNA: TGTGCCAGCAGTTTAGGCGGAAGCGATGGCATTCAGTACTTC; CDR3: CASSLGGSDGIQYF
D: -; size: -; J: TRBJ2-7; length: 13; V: TRBV7-9; DNA: TGTGCCAGCAGCTTCGGTAGTAGCATCGAGCAGTACTTC; CDR3: CASSFGSSIEQYF
D: -; size: -; J: TRBJ1-4; length: 15; V: TRBV7-8; DNA: TGTGCCAGCAGCCCGGGGATTGCAACTAATGAAAAACTGTTTTTT; CDR3: CASSPGIATNEKLFF
D: TRBD1; size: -; J: TRBJ2-7; length: 14; V: TRBV9; DNA: TGTGCCAGCAGCGCAGGGACAGGTGGATACGAGCAGTACTTC; CDR3: CASSAGTGGYEQYF
D: TRBD1; size: -; J: TRBJ2-7; length: 14; V: TRBV10-3; DNA: TGTGCCATCAGTGACGGGACAGGGGGCTACGAGCAGTACTTC; CDR3: CAISDGTGGYEQYF
D: -; size: -; J: TRBJ2-7; length: 14; V: TRBV29-1; DNA: TGCAGCGCCATGACAGCCCGAAGCTCCTACGAGCAGTACTTC; CDR3: CSAMTARSSYEQYF
D: -; size: -; J: TRBJ2-4; length: 14; V: TRBV6-6; DNA: TGTGCCAGCAGTCAAACGGGAGATGAAAACATTCAGTACTTC; CDR3: CASSQTGDENIQYF
D: TRBD2; size: -; J: TRBJ2-3; length: 16; V: TRBV5-1; DNA: TGCGCCAGCAGCCCGGGGACTAGCGGGGGCACAGATACGCAGTATTTT; CDR3: CASSPGTSGGTDTQYF
D: -; size: -; J: TRBJ2-1; length: 14; V: TRBV7-9; DNA: TGTGCCAGCAGCTCCCCGGAGATTTACAATGAGCAGTTCTTC; CDR3: CASSSPEIYNEQFF
D: TRBD1; size: -; J: TRBJ2-6; length: 15; V: TRBV6-1; DNA: TGTGCCAGCAGGGGGACAGGGCCTGGGGCCAACGTCCTGACTTTC; CDR3: CASRGTGPGANVLTF
D: -; size: -; J: TRBJ1-2; length: 15; V: TRBV15; DNA: TGTGCCACCAGCAGAGGGACATACGGGGACTATGGCTACACCTTC; CDR3: CATSRGTYGDYGYTF
D: -; size: once; J: TRBJ2-7; length: 13; V: TRBV27; DNA: TGTGCCAGCAGTTTACCAACTAGTAGCGAGCAGTACTTC; CDR3: CASSLPTSSEQYF
D: -; size: -; J: TRBJ1-3; length: 15; V: TRBV15; DNA: TGTGCCACCAGCTCTACAGGGATCCCTGGAAACACCATATATTTT; CDR3: CATSSTGIPGNTIYF
D: -; size: -; J: TRBJ2-1; length: 16; V: TRBV4-1; DNA: TGCGCCAGCAGCTCTACGGGACCCCACTCCTACAATGAGCAGTTCTTC; CDR3: CASSSTGPHSYNEQFF
D: TRBD1; size: -; J: TRBJ1-2; length: 15; V: TRBV6-1; DNA: TGTGCCAGCACCACAGACAGGGCCCAACGGGGAGGCTACACCTTC; CDR3: CASTTDRAQRGGYTF
D: -; size: -; J: TRBJ2-7; length: 13; V: TRBV14; DNA: TGTGCCAGCAGCCAGGGATTCGAGGGCGAGCAGTACTTC; CDR3: CASSQGFEGEQYF
D: -; size: once; J: TRBJ1-3; length: 13; V: TRBV6-5; DNA: TGTGCCAGCAGACGGACAGCTGGAAACACCATATATTTT; CDR3: CASRRTAGNTIYF
D: -; size: -; J: TRBJ1-5; length: 14; V: TRBV6-1; DNA: TGTGCCAGCCTGGGGGGGCTTAGCAATCAGCCCCAGCATTTT; CDR3: CASLGGLSNQPQHF
D: -; size: -; J: TRBJ1-5; length: 12; V: TRBV27; DNA: TGTGCCAGCAGTTTAGTCGGCCAGCCCCAGCATTTT; CDR3: CASSLVGQPQHF
D: -; size: -; J: TRBJ2-7; length: 10; V: TRBV21-1; DNA: TGTGCCAGCAGCAGGGGCGAGCAGTACTTC; CDR3: CASSRGEQYF
D: TRBD2; size: -; J: TRBJ2-5; length: 17; V: TRBV5-1; DNA: TGCGCCAGCAGCTCTAGGACTAGCGGGCCTATCGGGGAGACCCAGTACTTC; CDR3: CASSSRTSGPIGETQYF
D: TRBD1; size: -; J: TRBJ2-7; length: 14; V: TRBV6-1; DNA: TGTGCCAGCAGTGGGTCAACAGGGGGCTACGAGCAGTACTTC; CDR3: CASSGSTGGYEQYF